This T cell receptor (beta chain) was obtained from a study of blood T cell repertoires in COVID-19. Study information: Samples came from the United States, Italy and Spain, spanning acute and convalescent COVID-19. T cells, B-cell-depleted T cells, or PBMCs supplied cDNA or gDNA.

Authors' processing steps: It was from reference gene primer amplification that nucleated cell counts were estimated. Sequenced by immunoSEQ multiplex PCR; TCRdb stores in-frame clones only, minus some. V, J and clone size are those of that table, while D and trimming were read from the DNA. The table has about 78,000 clones, approximately 86% seen once. The CDR3 is 14 amino acids. Germline CDR1 and CDR2: SGHNT and YENEEA. Trimming stripped 4 bases from V and 4 bases from J, with 13 bases between. Material for sequencing was peripheral blood. The chain employs TRBV11-3 and TRBJ1-2, with no clear D. This receptor was identified in a man aged 45-65 years with active or convalescent COVID-19. This chain's CDR3 is CASSYSPRLYGYTF. CDR3 coding DNA: TGTGCCAGCAGCTACTCCCCCAGGCTCTATGGCTACACCTTC.